These 28 T cell receptor beta chains share one sample of origin, sequenced in a study of cytomegalovirus exposure and HLA in healthy donors. Primers included in the PCR were 60 Vbeta and 13 Jbeta primers. Sequencing was performed with immunoSEQ multiplex PCR; in TCRdb, only in-frame clones are kept and a portion is missing. This table holds 150,000 or so clones, around four fifths found once. Sequencing was done on a sample of PBMCs. These receptors were taken from a man aged 18 to 35 in good health and CMV-seropositive.

V is TRBV25-1 and J is TRBJ2-5; possible D gene TRBD2, 7 bases. The V and J ends lost 4 bases and 5 bases respectively, with 23 bases between them. CDR1 and CDR2 (germline): MGHDK, SYGVNS. The CDR3 consists of 17 residues. CDR3 loop: CASSGDYSGGAWETQYF. CDR3 coding DNA: TGTGCCAGCAGTGGGGACTATAGTGGGGGGGCCTGGGAGACCCAGTACTTC.

The rearrangement links TRBV28 to TRBJ1-5, with D perhaps TRBD1 (5 bases). V was shortened by 6 bases and J by 7 bases, with 16 bases between the two germline ends. The V gene's germline CDR1 is MDHEN and CDR2 SYDVKM. This CDR3 is 14 amino acids long. The CDR3 bases are TGTGCCAGCAGCTCTAGGGAGGGGTTACAGCCCCAGCATTTT. Protein sequence: CASSSREGLQPQHF.

This clone turned up a few times. The J gene is TRBJ2-5, the V gene TRBV27, with 9 nucleotides matching TRBD1. The CDR3 extends over 16 amino acids. J gave up 4 bases and V 6 bases, and 12 bases lay outside the gene matches. Germline loops: CDR1 MNHEY, CDR2 SMNVEV (reference sequence). CDR3 amino acids: CASSDTRTGVVETQYF. CDR3 nucleotides: TGTGCCAGCAGCGATACAAGGACAGGGGTTGTAGAGACCCAGTACTTC.

This clone was found a few times. V usage is TRBV4-1 and J usage is TRBJ1-1, with D possibly matching TRBD1 (6 bases). The CDR3 is 15 amino acids. From germline, CDR1 is MGHRA and CDR2 YSYEKL. V was trimmed by 4 bases and J by 5 bases, leaving 17 bases between them. CDR3 DNA sequence: TGCGCCAGCAGCCTCCTCAGGGACAAGGTAACTGAAGCTTTCTTT. Translated, it gives CASSLLRDKVTEAFF.

This sequence joins TRBV5-6 and TRBJ1-2; D uncertain. CDR3 length: 17 amino acids. Germline CDR1 and CDR2: SGHDT and YYEEEE. Trimming left V 5 bases short and J 2 bases short, with 22 bases between. DNA of the CDR3: TGTGCCAGCAGATTTGGATTGGCGGGGAGAGGGAACTATGGCTACACCTTC. The encoded protein is CASRFGLAGRGNYGYTF.

This clone has a handful of counts. The rearrangement joins TRBV7-9 to TRBJ2-1, with D unresolved. In germline, CDR1 is SEHNR, CDR2 FQNEAQ (reference sequence). CDR3 length equals 12 residues. V lost 2 bases, J lost 6 bases, and 5 bases lay in between. The CDR3 protein is CASSLYSNEQFF. CDR3 DNA: TGTGCCAGCAGCTTATATAGCAATGAGCAGTTCTTC.

The sample holds many counts of this clone. This chain's CDR3 is CASSLFQRGANYEQYF. DNA for the CDR3: TGCGCCAGCAGCCTCTTCCAGCGGGGGGCAAATTACGAGCAGTACTTC. The chain combines TRBV4-1 with TRBJ2-7; 9 bases fit TRBD2. CDR1 and CDR2 from the germline V gene are MGHRA and YSYEKL. The CDR3 contains 16 residues. V was clipped by 4 bases and J by 4 bases; unmatched bases: 11.

This clone was recorded only once. The genes are TRBV19 and TRBJ1-5; 9 bases are a match to TRBD1. Germline V gene sequence: CDR1 LNHDA, CDR2 SQIVND (reference sequence). With V trimmed by 7 bases and J by 9 bases, 7 bases remained unmatched. This CDR3 comprises 13 residues. The CDR3 coding sequence is TGTGCCAGTACCGGACAGGGGCGTCTGCCCCAGCATTTT. This encodes CASTGQGRLPQHF.

In its sample, this clone was seen once. V usage is TRBV30 and J usage is TRBJ2-1; 8 bases agree with TRBD2. This CDR3 contains 15 residues. Germline trimming cut 3 bases from V and 8 bases from J; bases unmatched to any gene: 12. The germline V gene encodes CDR1 GTSNPN and CDR2 SVGIG (reference sequence). CDR3 loop: CAWSRRGGLGYEQFF. CDR3 nucleotide sequence: TGTGCCTGGAGCCGAAGGGGGGGACTAGGCTATGAGCAGTTCTTC.

Notes on this clone: In this CDR3 the conserved last residue, phenylalanine or tryptophan, is missing, so a read error is likely. The DNA is omitted, as the CDR3 cannot be located on it reliably, and the CDR3 follows TCRdb's listing. This chain uses TRBV21-1 with TRBJ1-6; the D call in the table, TRBD1, was not verified against the DNA. TRBV21-1 is a documented pseudogene. The CDR3 totals 15 residues, both ends included. The CDR3: CASSTLTGCNSPLHL.

The chain recombines TRBV5-6 with TRBJ1-1, with D uncertain. Deletions cut 4 bases from V and 6 bases from J, with 10 bases between. Germline assignment: CDR1 SGHDT and CDR2 YYEEEE. The CDR3 is 12 residues long. The DNA of the CDR3 is TGTGCCAGCAGCCTAGGGAGGGCTGAAGCTTTCTTT. It is translated as CASSLGRAEAFF.

There are a few counts of this clone. The V call is TRBV11-3, the J call TRBJ1-1; 7 bases agree with TRBD1. The junction had 3 bases not matched to a gene; V was cut back by 1 base and J by 7 bases. The length of the CDR3 is 13 residues. Germline V gene data show CDR1 as SGHNT and CDR2 as YENEEA. The CDR3 here is CASSLVGGGEAFF. CDR3 coding DNA: TGTGCCAGCAGCTTAGTAGGGGGCGGTGAAGCTTTCTTT.

This chain joins TRBV9 and TRBJ1-1; TRBD1 matches at 10 bases. This CDR3 spans 13 amino acids. Per the germline V gene, CDR1 is SGDLS and CDR2 is YYNGEE. The trim removed 1 base at V and 8 bases at J, leaving 2 bases unmatched. The CDR3 coding sequence is TGTGCCAGCAGCGTAAAGGACAGGGGGGAAGCTTTCTTT. This translates into CASSVKDRGEAFF.

The table lists this clone with a count of one. The chain uses TRBV19 and TRBJ2-7; D gene uncertain. This CDR3 is built from 14 residues. CDR1 is LNHDA, CDR2 SQIVND, per germline (reference sequence). V lost 3 bases, J lost 3 bases, and 12 bases lay in between. DNA of the CDR3: TGTGCCAGTAGTATTGTGGTTGCTAGCTACGAGCAGTACTTC. Its translation: CASSIVVASYEQYF.

The rearrangement joins TRBV18 to TRBJ2-7; 14 nucleotides agree with TRBD2. The germline gives CDR1 KGHSH, CDR2 LQKENI. V shed 3 bases, J shed 5 bases, and the junction held 3 bases outside the gene matches. The CDR3 spans 15 residues. The CDR3, as DNA: TGTGCCAGCTCACCGGGACTAGCGGGAGTACACGAGCAGTACTTC. It yields the protein CASSPGLAGVHEQYF.

This clone has only a few counts. The rearrangement uses TRBV2 and TRBJ2-1; the match to TRBD1 covers 7 bases. Germline V CDR1 and CDR2: SNHLY, FYNNEI. The CDR3 has 12 residues. Germline trimming cut 6 bases from V and 5 bases from J; bases unmatched to any gene: 1. CDR3 sequence: CASRQGHNEQFF. The CDR3, as DNA: TGTGCCAGCAGACAGGGGCACAATGAGCAGTTCTTC.

In this sample, this clone turned up a few times. The V gene is TRBV2, the J gene TRBJ2-2; D is possibly TRBD2 (5 bases). The CDR3 length is 14 residues. V was clipped by 6 bases and J by 4 bases, with 12 bases between them. The germline V gene has CDR1 SNHLY and CDR2 FYNNEI. The CDR3 bases are TGTGCCAGCAGGCCGGCGGCGGGCACCGGGGAGCTGTTTTTT. Protein product: CASRPAAGTGELFF.

The CDR3 reads CASSLSETGLETQYF. The CDR3, as DNA: TGTGCCAGCAGCTTGAGTGAGACAGGGTTAGAGACCCAGTACTTC. This sequence joins TRBV5-6 and TRBJ2-5; 7 nucleotides line up with TRBD1. Per germline, CDR1 SGHDT and CDR2 YYEEEE. V shed 1 base and J 4 bases; nucleotides not matched to a gene: 7. CDR3 length: 15 residues.

The chain carries TRBV18 and TRBJ2-3; 8 bases agree with TRBD1. This CDR3 is built from 15 residues. Germline V gene data show CDR1 as KGHSH and CDR2 as LQKENI. V gave up 4 bases and J gave up 2 bases; unmatched junction bases: 5. CDR3 residues: CASSLGQGITDTQYF. CDR3 bases: TGTGCCAGCTCACTAGGACAGGGAATCACAGATACGCAGTATTTT.

This clone has a single count. This chain uses TRBV6-1 with TRBJ2-1; 7 bases are shared with TRBD1. The CDR3 has 16 residues. J lost 1 base, V lost 4 bases, and 7 bases had no gene match. CDR1 and CDR2 (germline): MNHNS, SASEGT. CDR3 nucleotide sequence: TGTGCCAGCAGTGGCGGACAGGCCACTTCCTACAATGAGCAGTTCTTC. Protein: CASSGGQATSYNEQFF.

Turning to this clone: Within the sample, other DNA sequences also encode this same CDR3. V and J are TRBV29-1 and TRBJ1-1; 7 bases agree with TRBD1. Trimming cost V 7 bases and J 5 bases; bases outside gene matches: 4. The CDR3 extends over 11 amino acids. Germline loops: CDR1 SQVTM, CDR2 ANQGSEA. The CDR3, as DNA: TGCAGCGCAGGGGGTGGGACTGAAGCTTTCTTT. As protein: CSAGGGTEAFF.

This chain joins TRBV30 and TRBJ2-1; perhaps TRBD1 as D (5 bases). This CDR3 spans 12 amino acids. Between the trimmed V and J ends, which lost 2 bases and 9 bases, there was a span of 11 bases. Germline lookup yields CDR1 GTSNPN and CDR2 SVGIG (reference sequence). Here the CDR3 DNA reads TGTGCCTGGAGTAAAGGGGTGGGTGAGCAGTTCTTC. As protein: CAWSKGVGEQFF.

The V gene is TRBV29-1, the J gene TRBJ1-2, with 8 bases lining up with TRBD1. V was pared by 1 base and J by 3 bases, with 10 bases of the junction left unmatched. Looked up from germline, CDR1 is SQVTM and CDR2 is ANQGSEA. This CDR3 contains 16 residues. This CDR3 reads CSVEVNLETGDYGYTF. Here the CDR3 DNA reads TGCAGCGTTGAAGTTAATTTGGAGACAGGGGACTATGGCTACACCTTC.

In its sample, this clone was seen a few times. This sequence joins TRBV5-1 and TRBJ1-2; 9 bases fit TRBD1. The germline V gene has CDR1 SGHRS and CDR2 YFSETQ. The CDR3 extends over 15 amino acids. V was pared by 7 bases and J by 3 bases, with 10 bases of the junction left unmatched. The CDR3 sequence: CASREQGAQYYGYTF. CDR3 coding DNA: TGCGCCAGCCGCGAACAGGGGGCTCAGTACTATGGCTACACCTTC.

V usage is TRBV6-1 and J usage is TRBJ1-5; no definite D call. Germline values: CDR1 MNHNS, CDR2 SASEGT. The CDR3 totals 16 residues. The V gene lost 4 bases and the J gene lost 2 bases, with 15 bases spanning the gap. The CDR3 bases are TGTGCCAGCAGTGGGAAGACAAAGCGGGGCAATCAGCCCCAGCATTTT. The encoded protein is CASSGKTKRGNQPQHF.

In its sample, this clone was seen once. The chain employs TRBV4-2 and TRBJ2-7; 9 bases line up with TRBD2. Germline CDR1 and CDR2: LGHNA and YNFKEQ. V shed 2 bases and J 7 bases; nucleotides not matched to a gene: 6. The CDR3 runs 14 residues. DNA of the CDR3: TGTGCCAGCAGCCAATGGCGGGAGGGTGAGGAGCAGTACTTC. As protein: CASSQWREGEEQYF.

CDR3 sequence: CASYRWDYGYTF. The CDR3 bases are TGTGCCAGCTACAGGTGGGACTATGGCTACACCTTC. J is TRBJ1-2 and V is TRBV19, with D maybe TRBD1 (5 bases). The germline V gene encodes CDR1 LNHDA and CDR2 SQIVND (reference sequence). Trimming shortened V by 9 bases and J by 3 bases, and 11 bases separated the two germline ends. CDR3 length equals 12 residues.

This chain joins TRBV19 and TRBJ2-7; 8 nucleotides agree with TRBD1. CDR1 is LNHDA and CDR2 is SQIVND in the germline V gene (reference sequence). V lost 3 bases and J lost 4; bases outside the gene matches: 8. The CDR3 has 15 residues. CDR3 coding DNA: TGTGCCAGTAGTATGGGGCAGGGGGCCGAATACGAGCAGTACTTC. This codes for CASSMGQGAEYEQYF.